This T cell receptor beta chain was recorded in a study of metastatic and nonmetastatic thyroid tumors. Thyroid surgery took place with no prior treatment in any patient. CDR3 length equals 16 residues. Looked up from germline, CDR1 is DFQATT and CDR2 is SNEGSKA (reference sequence). The V end lost 1 base, the J end lost 3 bases, and 16 bases lay between the germline ends. TCRdb redid the clone calls on the PCR reads using MiXCR. The sample shows some 25,000 clones, 22% of them seen only once. In its sample, this clone is medium-sized. Sequencing was done on a sample of blood. The sequence was obtained from a female donor with papillary thyroid cancer or a benign thyroid nodule (not recorded which). Some clones in this sample may be carry-over from other donors' samples. V and J are TRBV20-1 and TRBJ1-3, with D possibly matching TRBD1 (6 bases). For the CDR3, the DNA is TGCAGTGCTAGAGGCGGACAAAGGACAGATGGAAACACCATATATTTT. The encoded protein is CSARGGQRTDGNTIYF.